The present T cell receptor beta chain was sequenced within a study of OX40 agonist ivuxolimab in advanced cancers. Repertoires were generated with immunoSEQ multiplex PCR, while TCRdb's copy carries only in-frame clones and drops some. The repertoire has under 95,000 clones, roughly nine tenths of them found once; the top ten carry roughly 9.3%. V was trimmed by 1 base and J by 6 bases, leaving 10 bases between them. CDR1 SGHDT and CDR2 YYEEEE come from the germline V gene. The CDR3 contains 13 residues. The TCR was taken from an adult with an advanced solid tumor such as melanoma, head and neck, liver or kidney cancer. The sequences come from CD4+ or CD8+ T cells sorted from blood, collected in a trial of the OX40 agonist ivuxolimab. This chain joins TRBV5-6 and TRBJ1-1; D is undetermined. The CDR3: CASSLLGVSEAFF. CDR3 DNA: TGTGCCAGCAGCTTGCTGGGAGTTTCTGAAGCTTTCTTT.